This T cell receptor (beta chain) is drawn from a study of beta chain features in type 1 diabetes. Study-level background: When patients were set against healthy donors, age, gender and cell yields were similar.

The sequenced template was cDNA made from the entire isolated RNA. Sequencing used immunoSEQ multiplex PCR; TCRdb keeps in-frame clones, though not all of them. The data hold some 27,000 clones, with less than 65% observed a single time. Germline CDR1 SGHDN, CDR2 FVKESK. J lost 8 bases, V lost 2 bases, and 9 bases had no gene match. The CDR3 runs 15 residues. The study's findings and limits: Compared to healthy donors, patients appeared to have naive, central memory and Treg TCRB repertoires that were more alike. Moderate yet significant TCRB CDR3 shortening was seen in Type 1 diabetes patients in all four CD4+ subsets.

Worth noting for this clone: The target antigen is unknown.

V usage is TRBV14 and J usage is TRBJ1-2; 9 nucleotides match TRBD1. This sequence was found in a woman aged 25 to 39 with type 1 diabetes. The sequenced sample consisted of Tregs from blood. The CDR3 DNA reads as TGTGCCAGCAGCCAAACTGGGACAGGGTTGGGAGGCTACACCTTC. Translation gives CASSQTGTGLGGYTF.